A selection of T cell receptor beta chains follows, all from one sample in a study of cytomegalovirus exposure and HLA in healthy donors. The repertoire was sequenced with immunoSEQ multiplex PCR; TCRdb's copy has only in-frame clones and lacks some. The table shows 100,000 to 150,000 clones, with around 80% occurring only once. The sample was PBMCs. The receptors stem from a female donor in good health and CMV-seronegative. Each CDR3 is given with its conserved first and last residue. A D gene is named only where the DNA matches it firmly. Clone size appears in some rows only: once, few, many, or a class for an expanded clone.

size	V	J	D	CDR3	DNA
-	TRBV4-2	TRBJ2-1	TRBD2	CASSQTSGGTYNEQFF	TGTGCCAGCAGCCAAACTAGCGGGGGGACCTACAATGAGCAGTTCTTC
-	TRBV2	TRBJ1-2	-	CASSEGQLSGYTF	TGTGCCAGCAGTGAGGGGCAGCTTAGTGGCTACACCTTC
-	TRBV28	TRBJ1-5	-	CASRAGGIGNQPQHF	TGTGCCAGCAGGGCGGGGGGCATCGGCAATCAGCCCCAGCATTTT
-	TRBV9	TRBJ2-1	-	CASSVDSYNEQFF	TGTGCCAGCAGCGTAGACAGCTACAATGAGCAGTTCTTC
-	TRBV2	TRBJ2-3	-	CASSGGGGADTQYF	TGTGCCAGCAGTGGTGGCGGCGGGGCAGATACGCAGTATTTT
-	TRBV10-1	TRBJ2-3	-	CASSSGGTWTDTQYF	TGCGCCAGCAGCTCCGGGGGAACTTGGACAGATACGCAGTATTTT
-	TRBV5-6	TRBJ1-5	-	CASSLGGWGNQPQHF	TGTGCCAGCAGCTTGGGGGGCTGGGGCAATCAGCCCCAGCATTTT
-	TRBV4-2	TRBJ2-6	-	CASSRQGSGANVLTF	TGTGCCAGCAGCCGTCAGGGCTCCGGGGCCAACGTCCTGACTTTC
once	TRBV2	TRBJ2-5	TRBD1	CASSDSGGQGAETQYF	TGTGCCAGCAGTGACTCCGGAGGACAGGGCGCAGAGACCCAGTACTTC
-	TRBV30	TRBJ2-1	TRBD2	CAWGSGTSSYNEQFF	TGTGCCTGGGGCTCCGGGACTAGCTCCTACAATGAGCAGTTCTTC
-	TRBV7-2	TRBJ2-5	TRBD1	CASSLRTGAETQYF	TGTGCCAGCAGCCTTAGGACAGGGGCAGAGACCCAGTACTTC
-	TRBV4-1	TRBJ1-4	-	CASSQDTGEDEKLFF	TGCGCCAGCAGCCAAGATACCGGGGAGGATGAAAAACTGTTTTTT
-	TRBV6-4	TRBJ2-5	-	CASSEIRLVLYQETQYF	TGTGCCAGCAGTGAGATCCGGTTAGTTTTGTACCAAGAGACCCAGTACTTC
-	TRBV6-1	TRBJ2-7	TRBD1	CASSERGDRAHEQYF	TGTGCCAGCAGTGAAAGAGGGGACAGGGCCCACGAGCAGTACTTC
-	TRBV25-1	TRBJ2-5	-	CASSDPPPGETQYF	TGTGCCAGCAGTGACCCCCCGCCCGGGGAGACCCAGTACTTC
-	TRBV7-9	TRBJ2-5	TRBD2	CASSRRTSGLQETQYF	TGTGCCAGCAGCCGGCGAACTAGCGGACTACAAGAGACCCAGTACTTC
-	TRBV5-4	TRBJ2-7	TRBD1	CASSRDRGNEQYF	TGTGCCAGCAGCCGGGACAGGGGTAATGAGCAGTACTTC